This T cell receptor (beta chain) originates from a study of T cells in Graves' hyperthyroidism and ophthalmopathy. The length of the CDR3 is 13 residues. After removal of 3 bases from V and 6 bases from J, the junction contained 1 base not matched to a gene. The germline gives CDR1 MNHNS, CDR2 SASEGT. Study-wide points: Most expanded thyroid clonotypes above 0.001 also appeared in blood.

This clonotype has a single count. Its antigen is unidentified. There were TCR beta CDR3 regions amplified from RNA transcripts. Using the HTBI primer set, a first-round RT-PCR was run on the TCR CDR3. One entry per CDR3 protein results from TCRdb running MiXCR on the multiplex PCR reads. Of approximately 600,000 distinct CDR3 sequences listed, around 21% are singletons. Sequenced material: blood. The clonotype originates from a man younger than 45 with Graves' ophthalmopathy. The genes are TRBV6-1 and TRBJ2-2; 7 nucleotides match TRBD2. Here the CDR3 DNA reads TGTGCCAGCAGTGAGGGGGGGGCCGGGGAGCTGTTTTTT. Its translation: CASSEGGAGELFF.